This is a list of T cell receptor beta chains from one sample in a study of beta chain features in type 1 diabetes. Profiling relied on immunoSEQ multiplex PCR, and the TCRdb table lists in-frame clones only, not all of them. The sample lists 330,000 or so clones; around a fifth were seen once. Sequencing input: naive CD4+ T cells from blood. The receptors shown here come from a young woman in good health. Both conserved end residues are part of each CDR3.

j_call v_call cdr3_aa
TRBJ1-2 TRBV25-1 CASTPSGTGSNGYTF
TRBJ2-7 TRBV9 CASSVGTGTSHEQYF
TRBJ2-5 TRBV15 CATSRDKTGKETQYF
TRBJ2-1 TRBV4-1 CASSQAGGYNEQFF
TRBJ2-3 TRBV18 CASSPGRGDTQYF
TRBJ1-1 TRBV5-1 CASSNRGNTEAFF
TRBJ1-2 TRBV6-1 CASRGRGQDYGYTF
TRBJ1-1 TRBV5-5 CASSLFTGNTEAFF
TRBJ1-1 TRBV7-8 CASSLGLTANTEAFF
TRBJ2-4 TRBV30 CAWSGTGTSRNIQYF
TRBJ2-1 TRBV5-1 CASSLRASGYNEQFF
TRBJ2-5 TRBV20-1 CSARSRETQYF
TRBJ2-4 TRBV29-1 CSVEDDRDLNIQYF
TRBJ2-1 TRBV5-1 CASSSTSGSYNEQFF
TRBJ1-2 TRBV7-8 CASSPRIPDRNYGYTF
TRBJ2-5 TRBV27 CASSLSSGSVKTQYF
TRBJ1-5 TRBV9 CASSPGEYSNQPQHF
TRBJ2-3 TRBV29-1 CSVRGSRSIGTDTQYF
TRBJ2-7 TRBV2 CASSVDRGSYEQYF
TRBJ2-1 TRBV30 CAWTSKVRGSSYNEQFF
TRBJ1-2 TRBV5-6 CASSSTTVVYGYTF
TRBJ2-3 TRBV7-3 CASSPDMERTQYF
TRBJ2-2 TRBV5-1 CASSLRSGGTGELFF
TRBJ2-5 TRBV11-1 CASSLARAAGETQYF
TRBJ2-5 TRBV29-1 CSVGGRAKETQYF
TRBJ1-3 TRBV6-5 CASSYSSREAGNTIYF
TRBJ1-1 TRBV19 CASTSDRVRGTEAFF
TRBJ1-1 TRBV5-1 CASSLRTGDTEAFF
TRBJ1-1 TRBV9 CASSTQANTEAFF
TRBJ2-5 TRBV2 CASSETKGRETQYF
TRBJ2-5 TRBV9 CASSYGLLGSETQYF
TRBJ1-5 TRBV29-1 CSVAGLNSNQPQHF
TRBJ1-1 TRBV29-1 CSVAGTGGTEAFF
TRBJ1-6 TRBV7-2 CASSSGPNNSPLHF
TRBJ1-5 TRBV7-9 CASSLPGQPQHF
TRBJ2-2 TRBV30 CAWTGTGELFF
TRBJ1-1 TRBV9 CASSVGGRSNTEAFF
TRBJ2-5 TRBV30 CAWSVRLAATYQETQYF
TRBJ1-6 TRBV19 CASRTGQGSYNSPLHF
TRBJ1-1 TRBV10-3 CAISGGQGRAEAFF
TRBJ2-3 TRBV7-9 CASSLRTLGADTQYF
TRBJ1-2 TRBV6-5 CASGKTGGEYGYTF
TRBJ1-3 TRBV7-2 CASTRQGLSGNTIYF
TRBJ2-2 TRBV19 CASKTGGTNTGELFF
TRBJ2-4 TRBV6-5 CASSRGRNIQYF
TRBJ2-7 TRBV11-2 CASTHRAGGAYEQYF
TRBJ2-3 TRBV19 CASRFSGLTDTQYF
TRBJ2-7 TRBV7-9 CASSLVGTAAYEQYF
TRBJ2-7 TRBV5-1 CASSLVGRWELYF
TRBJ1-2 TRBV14 CASSQTSSAYGDGYTF
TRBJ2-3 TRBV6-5 CASTRGKADTQYF